This T cell receptor beta chain came from a study of cytomegalovirus exposure and HLA in healthy donors listed by TCRdb under 2017. About the study as a whole: According to an earlier analysis of several hundred of the donors, some 180 million T cells yielded 117 million unique TCR beta sequences and more than 250 Gb of sequence data. About 280 gigabases of sequencing data and around 85 million unique TCR sequences made up an early release that covered several hundred HLA-typed donors. Of the roughly 400 genotyped donors, approximately 83% fell in the genetic ancestry cluster associated with self-reported Caucasian donors. The study aimed to test whether signatures of past pathogen exposure could be identified by cataloging public T cell receptors. The T cell repertoires of around 670 subjects were profiled by immunosequencing and related to cytomegalovirus serostatus. In addition to the first cohort of around 670 subjects, a separate validation cohort of approximately 130 different subjects was used. The study combined high-throughput TCR immunosequencing, statistical association of individual TCRs with disease status, and machine learning to predict cytomegalovirus infection status. A later analysis re-examined previously published TCR beta repertoires from more than 600 donors and added high-resolution HLA genotyping to investigate patterns of TCR occurrence. The later analysis used no new phenotypic data to find candidate immune exposures, relying instead on TCR beta sequences and their occurrence across donors. An earlier analysis of 500 to 750 of the donors applied high-throughput TCR beta sequencing to assess whether each TCR beta V gene segment acted as functional or pseudogenic. Donor age, sex, ethnicity and CMV serostatus were compiled together with the repertoire data. Genome-wide SNP genotypes for about 65% of the roughly 670 donors were used in a later genetic analysis, which treated that subset as a discovery cohort. Every discovery cohort repertoire had been produced on one sequencing platform. HLA typing covered class I and class II loci at four-digit resolution. The number of donors typed differed by locus, with about 620-630 for A, B, C, DRB1 and DQB1, more than 500 for DQA1, 606 for DPA1, and 450 to 480 for DPB1. Because of strong linkage in the cohort, roughly five DR-DQ haplotypes were treated as single units for association and clustering. Across approximately 420 genotyped donors of the cohort, an average of about 240,000 unique TCR beta nucleotide sequences per donor were sequenced, and about a sixth of those sequences were non-productive. The study at large found these results: In a later analysis, HLA-associated TCR beta chains were found to be more clonally expanded and to have lower generation probabilities than equally common non-associated chains. Specific HLA alleles were associated with some 15,000 TCR beta sequences at a false discovery rate of 0.05 in a later analysis. An association between a missense DCLRE1C variant and V-gene and J-gene trimming of TCR beta chains was found in a later genetic analysis and replicated in an independent cohort. In a later analysis, most CMV-associated TCR beta chains were found to appear HLA-restricted, with HLA associations seemingly driven largely by CMV exposure. Roughly uniform sequencing depth across donors was assumed in presence/absence analyses, although this assumption may not hold. A further reported finding was that TCR beta sequences accurately predicted the HLA-A and HLA-B alleles for most subjects in the first cohort. In both the original and validation cohorts, the classifier was reported to diagnose cytomegalovirus status with high specificity and sensitivity. Most TCR sequences were observed very rarely across donors, whereas some public TCRs were present in many individuals. The sequencing pipeline was judged likely to have produced a cluster of highly shared sequence variants as a technical artifact. In an earlier analysis of 587 of the donors, most TCR beta V segments appeared in productive rearrangements about 90% or about 30% of the time, broadly matching IMGT annotations. In a later analysis, several top co-occurrence clusters were reported to appear linked to parvovirus B19, influenza, CMV and Epstein-Barr virus. Assigning TCR associations to individual alleles was difficult when HLA alleles, especially DR and DQ, strongly co-occurred. Only TCR beta chains were sequenced in this cohort, and the absence of alpha or paired-chain data limited detectable features. Because HLA typing was unavailable for some donors at each locus, only the typed subset was used in association tests. The study gave a list of 150 to 200 TCR beta chains associated with cytomegalovirus. The authors suggested that the approach could potentially be extended to other disease states and immunological phenotypes. For the cohort, immune exposure information was limited to CMV serostatus. According to a later genetic analysis, donors in an Asian-associated ancestry cluster had fewer N-insertions in productive TCRs than the roughly 700-donor mean. Correlated functional status among segregating V segments might be attributable to linkage disequilibrium, but an unknown experimental factor could not be ruled out. Because counts were too low, fewer than 20 rarely observed V segments, including chromosome 9 orphons, were excluded from the earlier analysis of about 500 of the donors. Some IMGT-functional V segments, including TRBV6-2 and TRBV6-3, could not be told apart with the 87-base-pair reads, so those segments were excluded. In vitro tests confirmed that a few of the cytomegalovirus-associated TCR beta chains recognize cytomegalovirus antigens. A later analysis found that TCR association rates varied across HLA loci, with DRB1 alleles showing the most associated TCRs and HLA-C alleles the fewest.

The junction shows trimming of 2 bases on V and 0 bases on J, plus 19 bases between the germline ends. CDR3 length: 19 amino acids, cysteine to phenylalanine. Just the 57-base CDR3 DNA is kept, in frame starting at base 1. CDR1 MGHRA and CDR2 YSYEKL were looked up in the germline V gene. Comments on this clone: Which antigen it targets is not known. Base-call qualities are not available, and no considerably larger clone is one nucleotide away.

The method was the immunoSEQ multiplex PCR assay. A mixture of 60 forward primers for TCR Vbeta segments and 13 reverse primers for TCR Jbeta segments was used in the multiplex PCR. A multiplex PCR assay on genomic DNA amplified the CDR3 region of rearranged TCR beta genes. The amplified TCR beta libraries were sequenced on the Illumina HiSeq System as 87-base-pair reads. The published analysis was carried out like this. Across the 670 or so repertoires, a later analysis counted approximately 75 million unique TCR beta chains, roughly 11 million of which were shared by at least two donors. Raw reads were error-corrected and collapsed into unique sequences with a nearest-neighbor algorithm that merged closely related sequences to remove PCR and sequencing errors. V, D and J gene segments were assigned by aligning CDR3 sequences to IMGT reference sequences. For a sequence to be retained, at least a six-nucleotide match to both a V gene segment and a J gene segment was required. Rearrangements were classified as productive when the CDR3 lacked stop codons and remained in frame with V and J, and all other rearrangements were classified as non-productive. CDR3 was defined according to IMGT convention as the region running from the second conserved V-encoded cysteine to the conserved J-encoded phenylalanine. Sequences without an unambiguous match to a single V gene segment were excluded from the earlier analysis of almost 600 of the donors. In an earlier analysis of 450 to 750 of the donors, a V segment was called functional when productive rearrangements were above 56.7%, and segregating when the standard deviation between donors exceeded 5%. A statistical classification framework was built to diagnose cytomegalovirus status from the catalog of TCR beta chain sequences. In a later analysis, V and J genes were assigned by comparing TCR nucleotide sequences against IMGT/GENE-DB human TR gene sequences. In a later analysis, CDR3 sequences and most-parsimonious VDJ recombination scenarios were assigned using the TCRdist pipeline. In a later analysis, every TCR beta chain was defined by the combination of its CDR3 amino acid sequence and its V-gene family, and reads without a unique V-gene family were dropped. A later analysis removed several hundred highly shared, low-generation-probability nucleotide sequences to deal with suspected cross-contamination and a sequencing artifact. In a later analysis, a clonal expansion index was calculated for each public chain from normalized within-repertoire ranks of inferred template counts. In a later analysis, generation probabilities were computed using a VDJ recombination model fitted to out-of-frame rearrangements, and the results were checked against IGoR. Hypergeometric tests were used in a later analysis to score TCR-TCR, TCR-HLA and TCR-CMV co-occurrence, with a repertoire-size bias correction applied to the TCR pairs. False discovery rates were estimated in a later analysis by permuting HLA or CMV assignments 20 times. A later analysis grouped co-occurring TCRs with DBSCAN, adding TCRdist sequence similarity when clustering within HLA-allele-positive subsets. Repertoires with fewer than 30,000 or more than 120,000 public chains were left out of co-occurrence clustering, as were about five repertoires with anomalous nucleotide sharing. TCRdb took this table from immuneACCESS and kept in-frame rearrangements with V and J called. Such tables lack part of the clones; where checked against another copy, unresolved V genes explain under half of the gap, and the rest is unexplained. V and J calls and clone size are those listed in that table; D and trimming were worked out from the DNA. The sample table holds 150,000 to 200,000 clones, of which around 83% were seen once. The ten top clones hold 6.4% of the sample.

In total, roughly 670 healthy bone marrow donors made up the cohort. At the time of sampling, all cohort members were nominally healthy, though unrecorded immune exposures were likely present. The donor was CMV seropositive and belonged to the group of 250 to 350 seropositive cohort members. Every donor gave a peripheral blood sample, and the peripheral blood mononuclear cells from that sample were used for TCR beta sequencing. Genomic DNA was extracted from the blood cell samples with the Qiagen DNeasy Blood Extraction Kit. Input material: PBMCs. Recombination joined TRBV4-1 with TRBJ2-2, with no reliable assignment of the D segment. The clonotype was recovered from a man aged 50 to 60 in good health and CMV-seropositive. The nucleotides read TGCGCCAGCAGCCAAACGAGGCAGCCTTCCATCGCGAACACCGGGGAGCTGTTTTTT. Its amino acids are CASSQTRQPSIANTGELFF.